Below, 9 T cell receptor beta chains from the same sample are listed, as sequenced in a study of shared clonotypes between healthy human individuals. The protocol was immunoSEQ multiplex PCR, while the TCRdb copy is restricted to in-frame clones and leaves out a portion. The table lists about 460,000 clones, 70% to 80% of them singletons, with more than 10% in the top ten. The sample comprised PBMCs. These receptors were taken from a woman in her 40s in good health. Some clones in this sample may be carry-over from other donors' samples.

V is TRBV4-2 and J is TRBJ2-5; TRBD2 agrees at 15 bases. CDR3 length equals 17 residues. CDR1 is LGHNA, CDR2 YNFKEQ, per germline. Germline trimming cut 4 bases from V and 2 bases from J; bases unmatched to any gene: 5. This CDR3 reads CASSLGTSGRTQETQYF. Written as DNA, the CDR3 is TGTGCCAGCAGCCTTGGGACTAGCGGGAGGACACAAGAGACCCAGTACTTC.

The chain has TRBV7-2 and TRBJ1-2; TRBD1 aligns across 9 bases. V shed 5 bases, J shed 7 bases, and the junction held 5 bases outside the gene matches. The V gene's germline CDR1 is SGHTA and CDR2 FQGNSA. The CDR3 extends over 13 amino acids. The DNA of the CDR3 is TGTGCCAGCAGCCGGGACAGGGAGGCTGGCTACACCTTC. Translating it yields CASSRDREAGYTF. Full variable domain (rest looked up from reference TRBV7-2 and TRBJ1-2): GAGVSQSPSNKVTEKGKDVELRCDPISGHTALYWYRQSLGQGLEFLIYFQGNSAPDKSGLPSDRFSAERTGGSVSTLTIQRTQQEDSAVYLCASSRDREAGYTFGSGTRLTVV.

The rearrangement joins TRBV19 to TRBJ2-7; 8 bases fit TRBD1. Germline CDR1 is LNHDA and CDR2 is SQIVND (reference sequence). This CDR3 spans 13 amino acids. V was pared by 8 bases and J by 0 bases, with 3 bases of the junction left unmatched. This CDR3 reads CASRGQDSYEQYF. The DNA for the CDR3 is TGTGCCAGTCGGGGACAGGACTCCTACGAGCAGTACTTC.

The rearrangement links TRBV7-2 to TRBJ2-7; 8 positions match TRBD1. CDR3 length: 16 residues. V was clipped by 3 bases and J by 1 base; unmatched bases: 8. Germline lookup yields CDR1 SGHTA and CDR2 FQGNSA. The chain's CDR3 is CASSFGFRTGSYEQYF. The CDR3 DNA follows: TGTGCCAGCAGCTTCGGTTTTCGGACAGGGTCCTACGAGCAGTACTTC.

V gene TRBV6-4 combines with J gene TRBJ1-5; D is possibly TRBD1 (5 bases). Germline V gene data show CDR1 as MRHNA and CDR2 as SNTAGT. The CDR3 contains 14 residues. With 6 bases removed from V and 5 bases from J, the gap between germline ends came to 14 bases. The CDR3 coding sequence is TGTGCCAGCAGCCCGTCCGACAGCGATCAGCCCCAGCATTTT. Its protein product is CASSPSDSDQPQHF.

The chain employs TRBV5-1 and TRBJ2-1; 7 bases agree with TRBD1. V shed 0 bases and J 8 bases; nucleotides not matched to a gene: 11. The CDR3 covers 16 residues. Germline lookup yields CDR1 SGHRS and CDR2 YFSETQ. As DNA, the CDR3 is TGCGCCAGCAGCTTGGCCAGGCAGGGGGAAGTGGATGAGCAGTTCTTC. Translated, it gives CASSLARQGEVDEQFF.

This clone was observed a single time. V and J are TRBV29-1 and TRBJ1-2; D not resolved. Germline V gene sequence: CDR1 SQVTM, CDR2 ANQGSEA. This CDR3 has 11 amino acids. V dropped 0 bases and J dropped 14 bases, with 13 bases sitting between them. DNA for the CDR3: TGCAGCGTTGAAGATCGCGGGCCGAGAACCTTC. Translating gives CSVEDRGPRTF.

This rearrangement joins TRBV27 to TRBJ2-5; 7 bases fit TRBD2. Per germline, CDR1 MNHEY and CDR2 SMNVEV (reference sequence). The J segment lost 5 bases and the V segment lost 4 bases, leaving 7 bases of the junction unmatched. The CDR3 has 14 residues. The CDR3 DNA sequence: TGTGCCAGCAGTTCCCCCCGGGAGGTGGAGACCCAGTACTTC. It translates to CASSSPREVETQYF.

This rearrangement joins TRBV9 to TRBJ2-2; a possible D gene is TRBD2 (6 bases). The ends were cut back, 2 bases at V and 4 bases at J, with 15 bases in the middle. In germline, CDR1 is SGDLS, CDR2 YYNGEE. The CDR3 runs to 16 residues. This chain's CDR3 is CASSVGRGTRTGELFF. CDR3 nucleotides: TGTGCCAGCAGCGTGGGTCGCGGGACTCGCACCGGGGAGCTGTTTTTT.